This TCR beta chain was documented in a study of T cells in Graves' hyperthyroidism and ophthalmopathy (dated by TCRdb to about 2019). Study-wide context: Peripheral blood was sampled at the time of initial diagnosis, prior to any treatment. The paper describes TCR Vbeta CDR3 sequencing of 130 to 150 peripheral blood samples, made up of 43 ophthalmopathy patients, around 73 hyperthyroidism patients and 17 progressor patients. An independent validation cohort of 18 to 20 hyperthyroidism patients and roughly 16 patients who later progressed to ophthalmopathy tested prospective prediction of ophthalmopathy. Once sampling was done, hyperthyroidism patients were given methimazole at a starting dose of 30 mg daily, whereas ophthalmopathy patients were given high-dose intravenous methylprednisolone. To identify TCR V-J signatures that set the groups apart, the researchers used a discovery cohort of 100 patients, made up of under 50 with Graves' ophthalmopathy and about 60 with stable Graves' hyperthyroidism. For training and testing, the 80 to 100 patients in the discovery cohort were randomly divided in a 7:3 ratio. In addition, the study compared T-cell repertoires in thyroid tissue and in blood from over 5 Graves' hyperthyroidism patients. The paper's findings and limits, for the study overall: In validation, the model predicted progression to ophthalmopathy a median of 6.5 months before onset, with around 70% sensitivity and roughly 73% specificity. Ophthalmopathy was separated from stable hyperthyroidism by a 13 V-J signature model, with just over 85% sensitivity and about 81% specificity obtained in cross-validation and 80%/75% obtained in testing. No statistical method was used to fix the sample size in advance, and group allocation was not hidden from the investigators. Most expanded thyroid clonotypes (frequency above 0.001) were also detected in blood, suggesting blood repertoires may reflect thyroid immune responses.

This clonotype was seen at least ten times. What antigen it recognizes has not been identified. Nothing much larger sits one base from this clone, and base qualities are not available. TCR beta CDR3 regions were amplified from RNA transcripts. The first round of RT-PCR for the TCR CDR3 was performed with the HTBI primer set and the Qiagen OneStep RT-PCR kit. A second multiplex PCR round built the libraries, followed by size selection and purification. Sequencing of the libraries was done on an Illumina HiSeq2000 using paired-end 100 bp reads. The original methods were these. SOAPnuke was used to process the raw data, removing reads that contained adapters or uncalled bases, had a mean Phred below 15, or lacked an exact match to the constant primer or identifier. COPE v1.2.5 was used to merge high-quality paired reads, and clonotypes were defined as unique nucleotide sequences. MiTCR v1.1 was used to align clonotypes to the IMGT TRBV, TRBD and TRBJ reference segments. The analysis was restricted to V-J combinations with a frequency above 0.0001, which together covered just over 99% of the repertoires. A TCS score was defined as the ratio of F50 (clonal expansion) to E x V (chaos), with BLOSUM62-based TCRdist applied between CDR3 peptides within each V-J. Welch's t-statistics and random forest reduced 500 to 550 V-J features to some 14, which were used in a naive Bayes classifier (R e1071). TCRdb trimmed public reads at Q25 via fastp, called clones via MiXCR and kept in-frame beta chains. CDR3 protein duplicates are merged, each entry listing the most common genes and DNA. The authors' filters were not applied to this entry. This sample has some 490,000 distinct CDR3 sequences in its table, and 22% of those were observed once. The leading ten clones occupy 45% to 50% of the sample.

Trimming takes 5 bases from V and 3 bases from J, and the germline ends sit 14 bases apart. Counted from cysteine to phenylalanine, this CDR3 has 14 amino acids. Only CDR3 DNA remains: 42 bases, in frame from the first base. The germline V gene yields SGHTS for CDR1 and YDEGEE for CDR2. Ophthalmopathy patients had moderately to severely active disease, Clinical Activity Score of at least 3, NOSPECS grade of at least 4, and duration under 3 months. Any patient with an uncontrolled infection, another autoimmune disease, pregnancy or lactation was excluded. Diagnoses relied on clinical symptoms, serum thyroxine and TRAb, thyroid ultrasound and orbital computed tomography. PBMCs were separated from 8 to 10 ml of fresh peripheral blood using Ficoll-Paque density gradient centrifugation. Trizol reagent was used to extract total RNA, and RNA quality was then checked on an Agilent 2100 Bioanalyzer.

Sequenced material: blood. This clonotype was obtained from a woman in her 70s with Graves' ophthalmopathy. The sequence joins TRBV5-8 to TRBJ1-2, with the D gene too uncertain to name. The DNA reads TGTGCCAGCAGTTCAGTTGGCGCGGACTATGGCTACACCTTC. Protein translation: CASSSVGADYGYTF.